This T cell receptor (beta chain) was recorded in a study of cytomegalovirus exposure and HLA in healthy donors. At the level of the study: Unique TCRs from HLA-typed donors, 65 million to 85 million of them, were held in an early data release.

Despite likely unrecorded immune exposures, the donors were nominally healthy at the time of sampling. The PCR had 60 Vbeta and 13 Jbeta primers. The method was immunoSEQ multiplex PCR; TCRdb's version includes in-frame clones alone and lacks a portion of them. Of around 130,000 clones in the sample, around 86% are singletons; the top ten hold around 2.2%. CDR3 size: 14 residues. From germline, CDR1 is LNHDA and CDR2 SQIVND (reference sequence). With 6 bases removed from V and 5 bases from J, the gap between germline ends came to 16 bases. The sequenced sample was PBMCs. This receptor was identified in a woman aged 40 to 50 in good health and CMV-seronegative. The rearrangement joins TRBV19 to TRBJ1-2, with D possibly matching TRBD1 (5 bases). In DNA form, the CDR3 reads TGTGCCAGTAGGACGGGACTCCCGACATATGGCTACACCTTC. It yields the protein CASRTGLPTYGYTF.